The 11 T cell receptor beta chains below all came from one sample that was sequenced in a study of early T cells in non-severe SARS-CoV-2 infection. MiXCR, run by TCRdb on the 5' RACE reads, gives a single entry per CDR3 protein. The sample records 100,000 to 120,000 distinct CDR3 sequences, approximately 12% being singletons. Sequencing used whole blood, obtained at baseline. All receptors come from an adult who was a healthcare worker with PCR-confirmed SARS-CoV-2 infection or an uninfected control (not recorded which).

This clonotype appeared many times. The chain couples TRBV20-1 to TRBJ1-5, with a possible D match to TRBD1 (6 bases). The germline V and J ends were trimmed by 5 bases and 2 bases, with 13 bases remaining between them. This CDR3 has 14 amino acids. In germline, CDR1 is DFQATT, CDR2 SNEGSKA (reference sequence). In DNA, the CDR3 is TGCAGTGCTGAACGGGGGCCTGGCAATCAGCCCCAGCATTTT. Protein product: CSAERGPGNQPQHF.

This clonotype appeared many times. The rearrangement uses TRBV3-1 and TRBJ1-1; TRBD1 is a possible D gene (6 bases). This CDR3 comprises 16 residues. Germline lookup yields CDR1 LGHDT and CDR2 YNNKEL (reference sequence). V was pared by 1 base and J by 1 base, with 13 bases between. The CDR3, as DNA: TGTGCCAGCAGCCAAGGTCCGTTCAGGGGGAACACTGAAGCTTTCTTT. It translates to CASSQGPFRGNTEAFF.

Many counts were recorded for this clonotype. This CDR3 is CASSLNRNTEAFF. The DNA for the CDR3 is TGTGCCAGCAGCTTAAATCGGAACACTGAAGCTTTCTTT. This rearrangement joins TRBV7-9 to TRBJ1-1, with D unclear. The V end was cut by 2 bases, the J end by 1 base, with 5 bases between. The germline CDR1 and CDR2 sequences are SEHNR and FQNEAQ (reference sequence). The length of the CDR3 is 13 residues.

This clonotype was detected only a few times. This rearrangement joins TRBV10-1 to TRBJ2-3; the D is unclear. This CDR3 spans 14 amino acids. Germline values: CDR1 WNHNN, CDR2 SYGVQD (reference sequence). V was pared by 1 base and J by 2 bases, with 7 bases between. The CDR3 DNA is TGCGCCAGCAGTGAGTTGCCAGCCACAGATACGCAGTATTTT. Protein product: CASSELPATDTQYF.

This clonotype has ten or more counts. This rearrangement joins TRBV11-3 to TRBJ2-5, with unresolved D. CDR3 length: 13 residues. V lost 2 bases, J lost 3 bases, and 7 bases lay in between. The germline V gene has CDR1 SGHNT and CDR2 YENEEA. CDR3 nucleotides: TGTGCCAGCAGCTTAAGTGGGGAAGAGACCCAGTACTTC. This translates into CASSLSGEETQYF.

This clonotype was counted between two and nine times. This chain links TRBV20-1 with TRBJ2-7; TRBD1 is a possible D gene (5 bases). Trimming left V 0 bases short and J 3 bases short, with 6 bases between. Germline V gives CDR1 DFQATT, CDR2 SNEGSKA (reference sequence). The CDR3 has 12 residues. The CDR3 coding sequence is TGCAGTGCTAGAGAGGACAACTACGAGCAGTACTTC. Amino acid sequence: CSAREDNYEQYF.

This clonotype was seen ten or more times. The chain employs TRBV3-1 and TRBJ1-1; TRBD1 is a possible D gene (6 bases). Germline CDR1 and CDR2: LGHDT and YNNKEL (reference sequence). Trimming removed 4 bases from V and 1 base from J, with 13 bases in between. This CDR3 is built from 15 residues. CDR3 bases: TGTGCCAGCAGCCCTTTAACAGGGAAGAACACTGAAGCTTTCTTT. Its protein product is CASSPLTGKNTEAFF.

This clonotype has more than one count but fewer than ten. CDR3 residues: CASATGRETQYF. DNA for the CDR3: TGTGCCAGCGCGACAGGCCGAGAGACCCAGTACTTC. This chain connects TRBV2 to TRBJ2-5, with D perhaps matching TRBD1 (6 bases). In germline, CDR1 is SNHLY, CDR2 FYNNEI. This CDR3 comprises 12 residues. The V gene lost 8 bases and the J gene lost 4 bases, with 11 bases spanning the gap. The complete variable domain, with remaining parts taken from reference TRBV2 and TRBJ2-5, reads EPEVTQTPSHQVTQMGQEVILRCVPISNHLYFYWYRQILGQKVEFLVSFYNNEISEKSEIFDDQFSVERPDGSNFTLKIRSTKLEDSAMYFCASATGRETQYFGPGTRLLVL.

The chain couples TRBV7-9 to TRBJ1-4; the D is unclear. Trimming removed 4 bases at V and 3 bases at J, with 3 bases between. The CDR3 spans 12 residues. Germline-derived CDR1 and CDR2 are SEHNR and FQNEAQ (reference sequence). The CDR3 sequence: CASSSSNEKLFF. The CDR3 nucleotides are TGTGCCAGCAGCTCCTCTAATGAAAAACTGTTTTTT.

This clonotype has more than one count but fewer than ten. The chain is built from TRBV5-1 and TRBJ1-1, with a tentative D call TRBD1 (6 bases). CDR3 size: 13 residues. V dropped 3 bases and J dropped 6 bases, with 12 bases sitting between them. Germline assignment: CDR1 SGHRS and CDR2 YFSETQ. This CDR3 is CASSSGTYAEAFF. CDR3 nucleotide sequence: TGCGCCAGCAGCTCCGGGACATACGCTGAAGCTTTCTTT. The full variable domain, completed using reference TRBV5-1 and TRBJ1-1, is KAGVTQTPRYLIKTRGQQVTLSCSPISGHRSVSWYQQTPGQGLQFLFEYFSETQRNKGNFPGRFSGRQFSNSRSEMNVSTLELGDSALYLCASSSGTYAEAFFGQGTRLTVV.

This sequence joins TRBV7-9 and TRBJ2-7; 7 nucleotides agree with TRBD1. J lost 2 bases, V lost 5 bases, and 9 bases had no gene match. The length of the CDR3 is 15 residues. CDR1 and CDR2 from the germline V gene are SEHNR and FQNEAQ (reference sequence). Here the CDR3 reads CASSQTGTLTYEQYF. In DNA, the CDR3 is TGTGCCAGCAGCCAGACAGGGACCCTCACCTACGAGCAGTACTTC.